One and the same sample provided the 27 T cell receptor beta chains below, sequenced in a study of blood T cell repertoires in COVID-19. Clones were sequenced by immunoSEQ multiplex PCR, and TCRdb holds only the in-frame ones, with some missing. The sample carries some 380,000 clones, approximately 86% recorded once. The sequencing input was PBMCs or T cells enriched from blood (not recorded which). These TCRs come from a middle-aged woman with acute COVID-19.

This chain links TRBV2 with TRBJ1-5, with 7 positions matching TRBD1. CDR1 is SNHLY, CDR2 FYNNEI, per germline. This CDR3 has 15 amino acids. The J segment lost 7 bases and the V segment lost 5 bases, leaving 11 bases of the junction unmatched. CDR3 loop: CASSLDRDGQQPQHF. Here the CDR3 DNA reads TGTGCCAGCAGTCTCGACAGGGACGGGCAACAGCCCCAGCATTTT.

V and J are TRBV5-8 and TRBJ1-3; D uncertain. V lost 0 bases, J lost 2 bases, and 6 bases lay in between. CDR1 is SGHTS and CDR2 is YDEGEE in the germline V gene. The length of the CDR3 is 14 residues. CDR3 region: CASSLAGAGNTIYF. In DNA form, the CDR3 reads TGTGCCAGCAGCTTGGCCGGAGCTGGAAACACCATATATTTT.

CDR3 loop: CASGQLQETQYF. CDR3 bases: TGTGCCAGCGGACAGTTACAAGAGACCCAGTACTTC. The chain uses TRBV2 and TRBJ2-5, with a weak D call TRBD1 (6 bases). Trimming cost V 8 bases and J 2 bases, with 9 bases left between them. CDR1 and CDR2 from the germline V gene are SNHLY and FYNNEI. The length of the CDR3 is 12 residues.

There are a few counts of this clone. This rearrangement joins TRBV12-3 or TRBV12-4 to TRBJ2-7; no definite D call. Trimming took off 5 bases at V and 6 bases at J, with 14 bases between the two ends. CDR3 length: 13 amino acids. CDR3 residues: CASSERGNIEQYF. DNA of the CDR3: TGTGCCAGCAGTGAGAGAGGTAATATCGAGCAGTACTTC.

As concerns this clone: This sample includes further DNA sequences coding for the same CDR3. The rearrangement joins TRBV5-1 to TRBJ1-5; 11 bases align to TRBD1. Germline V lookup: CDR1 SGHRS, CDR2 YFSETQ. V shed 4 bases and J 7 bases; nucleotides not matched to a gene: 4. The CDR3 runs 14 residues. The CDR3 protein is CASSTGTGGQPQHF. The CDR3 nucleotides read TGCGCCAGCAGCACCGGGACAGGGGGGCAGCCCCAGCATTTT.

This clone has only a few counts. V usage is TRBV19 and J usage is TRBJ1-2, with TRBD1 identical over 9 bases. Germline V gives CDR1 LNHDA, CDR2 SQIVND (reference sequence). V was clipped by 5 bases and J by 3 bases; unmatched bases: 4. The CDR3 length is 14 residues. In nucleotides, the CDR3 is TGTGCCAGTAGTCCCCGACAGGGGGACTATGGCTACACCTTC. It translates to CASSPRQGDYGYTF.

V gene TRBV12-3 or TRBV12-4 combines with J gene TRBJ1-1, with 7 nucleotides matching TRBD1. There are 13 residues in the CDR3. V gave up 8 bases and J gave up 7 bases; unmatched junction bases: 10. In DNA form, the CDR3 reads TGTGCCAGCCGGGAGGGGGCAAATCTTGAAGCTTTCTTT. Protein sequence: CASREGANLEAFF.

V and J are TRBV18 and TRBJ1-2; 7 positions agree with TRBD1. This CDR3 is built from 16 residues. The V segment lost 3 bases and the J segment 3 bases; nucleotides outside the gene matches: 10. The germline V gene has CDR1 KGHSH and CDR2 LQKENI. The chain's CDR3 is CASSPRDSPRDYGYTF. The CDR3 DNA is TGTGCCAGCTCACCCCGGGACAGCCCAAGGGACTATGGCTACACCTTC.

CDR3 bases: TGTGCCAGCAGCTTAGTCCAGGGTGGTGAAGGCAATCAGCCCCAGCATTTT. This sequence encodes CASSLVQGGEGNQPQHF. The chain joins TRBV7-9 to TRBJ1-5, with D perhaps matching TRBD1 (5 bases). The V end lost 1 base, the J end lost 2 bases, and 15 bases lay between the germline ends. CDR1 is SEHNR, CDR2 FQNEAQ, per germline (reference sequence). The CDR3 has 17 residues.

The gene calls are TRBV2 and TRBJ2-5; 12 bases agree with TRBD2. V shed 5 bases and J 2 bases; nucleotides not matched to a gene: 3. This CDR3 contains 15 residues. From germline, CDR1 is SNHLY and CDR2 FYNNEI. Here the CDR3 DNA reads TGTGCCAGCAGTATCCTAGCGGGGGGGCAAGAGACCCAGTACTTC. Encoded protein: CASSILAGGQETQYF.

DNA for the CDR3: TGCGCCAGCAGCGGGACCCGGGGGGTTTCCACTGAAGCTTTCTTT. Its protein product is CASSGTRGVSTEAFF. The chain employs TRBV5-1 and TRBJ1-1; maybe TRBD1 (5 bases). The CDR3 sequence is 15 residues long. Per germline, CDR1 SGHRS and CDR2 YFSETQ. Trimming shortened V by 4 bases and J by 4 bases, and 17 bases separated the two germline ends.

The chain is built from TRBV2 and TRBJ2-7; TRBD2 matches 14 bases. Germline assignment: CDR1 SNHLY and CDR2 FYNNEI. Germline trimming cut 4 bases from V and 7 bases from J; bases unmatched to any gene: 3. The CDR3 contains 14 residues. The CDR3 DNA is TGTGCCAGCAGTGGACTAGCGGGGGGGTTTGAGCAGTACTTC. This translates into CASSGLAGGFEQYF.

The J gene is TRBJ1-4, the V gene TRBV20-1; 8 positions match TRBD1. The CDR3 is made up of 15 amino acids. The germline CDR1 and CDR2 sequences are DFQATT and SNEGSKA (reference sequence). V lost 5 bases, J lost 7 bases, and 12 bases stayed unmatched. CDR3 sequence: CSAGGGGTGAEKLFF. In DNA form, the CDR3 reads TGCAGTGCTGGTGGAGGTGGGACAGGAGCTGAAAAACTGTTTTTT.

The V call is TRBV2, the J call TRBJ1-2, with unresolved D. With 6 bases removed from V and 5 bases from J, the gap between germline ends came to 10 bases. Germline V gene lookup returns CDR1 SNHLY and CDR2 FYNNEI. The length of the CDR3 is 12 residues. The CDR3 protein is CASSWREYGYTF. CDR3 DNA sequence: TGTGCCAGCAGCTGGAGGGAATATGGCTACACCTTC.

The chain employs TRBV5-4 and TRBJ1-3; TRBD1 agrees at 8 bases. J gave up 4 bases and V 3 bases, and 6 bases lay outside the gene matches. The CDR3 has 15 amino acids. Germline-derived CDR1 and CDR2 are SGHNT and YYREEE (reference sequence). CDR3 nucleotides: TGTGCCAGCAGCTCTCAGGGGGCCGGGGGAAACACCATATATTTT. As protein: CASSSQGAGGNTIYF. Full variable domain (rest looked up from reference TRBV5-4 and TRBJ1-3): ETGVTQSPTHLIKTRGQQVTLRCSSQSGHNTVSWYQQALGQGPQFIFQYYREEENGRGNFPPRFSGLQFPNYSSELNVNALELDDSALYLCASSSQGAGGNTIYFGEGSWLTVV.

The chain links TRBV20-1 to TRBJ1-4; D not resolved. V dropped 3 bases and J dropped 1 base, with 9 bases sitting between them. Germline V lookup: CDR1 DFQATT, CDR2 SNEGSKA (reference sequence). This CDR3 comprises 14 residues. The CDR3 loop reads CSASRRGTNEKLFF. CDR3 nucleotides: TGCAGTGCTAGTCGCCGGGGAACTAATGAAAAACTGTTTTTT.

The chain couples TRBV23-1 to TRBJ2-7; 9 positions agree with TRBD1. TRBV23-1 is placed among ORFs of uncertain function. With 2 bases clipped from V and 5 bases from J, the junction kept 4 bases outside the gene matches. This CDR3 is built from 14 residues. The CDR3 nucleotides read TGCGCCAGCAGTCAAACAGGGGGCCAAGACGAGCAGTACTTC. It is translated as CASSQTGGQDEQYF.

The chain employs TRBV5-4 and TRBJ2-6, with D unresolved. Germline loops: CDR1 SGHNT, CDR2 YYREEE (reference sequence). Trimming shortened V by 6 bases and J by 0 bases, and 13 bases separated the two germline ends. The CDR3 is 16 residues long. CDR3 protein: CASNPGSPSGANVLTF. CDR3 coding DNA: TGTGCCAGCAACCCCGGGTCCCCCTCTGGGGCCAACGTCCTGACTTTC.

This chain links TRBV3-1 (or the pseudogene TRBV3-2) with TRBJ1-2, with D possibly being TRBD1 (6 bases). The CDR3 extends over 12 amino acids. V lost 3 bases to trimming and J lost 8 bases, with 10 bases between them. Germline assignment: CDR1 LGHDT and CDR2 YNNKEL (reference sequence). The CDR3 DNA reads TGTGCCAGCAGCCAGGGGGCGAGGGGCTACACCTTC. Translation gives CASSQGARGYTF.

The chain joins TRBV30 to TRBJ1-2; D possibly corresponds to TRBD1 (5 bases). Germline lookup yields CDR1 GTSNPN and CDR2 SVGIG (reference sequence). The V and J ends lost 4 bases and 2 bases respectively, with 17 bases between them. The CDR3 runs 15 residues. The CDR3 spells CAWTRLIQGNYGYTF. DNA of the CDR3: TGTGCCTGGACCCGACTGATTCAGGGAAACTATGGCTACACCTTC.

The gene calls are TRBV7-9 and TRBJ2-7; a possible D gene is TRBD1 (6 bases). Germline V gene lookup returns CDR1 SEHNR and CDR2 FQNEAQ (reference sequence). V was trimmed by 5 bases and J by 0 bases, leaving 11 bases between them. CDR3 length: 14 amino acids. CDR3 in amino acids: CASSLPGHSYEQYF. CDR3 bases: TGTGCCAGCAGCCTACCGGGACACTCCTACGAGCAGTACTTC.

The chain employs TRBV7-8 and TRBJ2-2; D possibly corresponds to TRBD1 (6 bases). Trimming shortened V by 1 base and J by 4 bases, and 10 bases separated the two germline ends. CDR3 size: 15 residues. Germline assignment: CDR1 SGHVS and CDR2 FQNEAQ. As DNA, the CDR3 is TGTGCCAGCAGCTTAGGAGGGGGTCGCACCGGGGAGCTGTTTTTT. Residues: CASSLGGGRTGELFF.

The sample holds a few counts of this clone. The J gene is TRBJ1-2, the V gene TRBV5-4; D is perhaps TRBD1 (6 bases). Trimming removed 4 bases at V and 4 bases at J, with 11 bases between. The germline gives CDR1 SGHNT, CDR2 YYREEE (reference sequence). The CDR3 extends over 13 amino acids. In nucleotides, the CDR3 is TGTGCCAGCAGCGTGACAGGTCGCTATGGCTACACCTTC. Translation: CASSVTGRYGYTF.

The rearrangement uses TRBV5-1 and TRBJ2-7, with D perhaps TRBD1 (6 bases). The CDR3 totals 16 residues. Trimming pared 2 bases from V and 0 bases from J, leaving 15 bases between. CDR1 and CDR2 from the germline V gene are SGHRS and YFSETQ. The CDR3 coding sequence is TGCGCCAGCAGCTTTACACAACAGGGAATCTCCTACGAGCAGTACTTC. It yields the protein CASSFTQQGISYEQYF. Full variable domain (remainder filled in from reference TRBV5-1 and TRBJ2-7): KAGVTQTPRYLIKTRGQQVTLSCSPISGHRSVSWYQQTPGQGLQFLFEYFSETQRNKGNFPGRFSGRQFSNSRSEMNVSTLELGDSALYLCASSFTQQGISYEQYFGPGTRLTVT.

The chain is built from TRBV7-2 and TRBJ1-5; 7 bases map to TRBD1. Germline V CDR1 and CDR2: SGHTA, FQGNSA. Trimming at V came to 5 bases and at J to 7 bases, leaving 5 bases not matched to a gene. The CDR3 covers 13 residues. CDR3 DNA sequence: TGTGCCAGCAGCATTGACAGGGTCCAGCCCCAGCATTTT. This sequence encodes CASSIDRVQPQHF.

A word on this clone: The same CDR3 is also encoded by other DNA sequences in this sample. The CDR3 DNA sequence: TGTGCCAGCAGCGGAACAGGGGGAAGCAATCAGCCCCAGCATTTT. It encodes CASSGTGGSNQPQHF. The chain carries TRBV2 and TRBJ1-5, with 8 bases identical to TRBD1. From germline, CDR1 is SNHLY and CDR2 FYNNEI. The junction had 5 bases not matched to a gene; V was cut back by 6 bases and J by 1 base. This CDR3 is 15 amino acids long.

The genes are TRBV18 and TRBJ1-5; 7 nucleotides match TRBD1. V lost 8 bases and J lost 3; bases outside the gene matches: 4. The germline CDR1 and CDR2 sequences are KGHSH and LQKENI. This CDR3 contains 13 residues. The CDR3 DNA reads as TGTGCCAGCCGGGGACAGATCAATCAGCCCCAGCATTTT. It translates to CASRGQINQPQHF.